A selection of T cell receptor beta chains follows, all from one sample in a study of T cell repertoires in cytomegalovirus infection. No antigen has been assigned to these receptors. MiXCR, run by TCRdb on the reads, gives a single entry per CDR3 protein. The sample lists roughly 80,000 distinct CDR3 sequences; roughly a quarter were seen once. The source was CD8+ T cells from cultured PBMCs, collected from culture after CMV antigen stimulation. The source is a human donor in good health (CMV status not recorded). Some clones in this sample may be carry-over from other donors' samples. The CDR3 runs from the conserved cysteine through the conserved F or W. The D gene is left open where the match is weak. Size is omitted from some rows. Given values are once, few, many or a class for expanded clones.

abundance: .; j_gene: TRBJ1-5; d_gene: .; v_gene: TRBV6-6; CDR3aa: CASSYAGNQPQHF; CDR3nt: TGTGCCAGCAGTTACGCCGGCAATCAGCCCCAGCATTTT
abundance: .; j_gene: TRBJ2-1; d_gene: TRBD1; v_gene: TRBV28; CDR3aa: CASSPGQDYNEQFF; CDR3nt: TGTGCCAGCAGTCCCGGACAGGACTACAATGAGCAGTTCTTC
abundance: few; j_gene: TRBJ1-1; d_gene: .; v_gene: TRBV7-3; CDR3aa: CASSLGRRGNNTEAFF; CDR3nt: TGTGCCAGCAGCTTAGGTCGCCGGGGGAATAACACTGAAGCTTTCTTT
abundance: .; j_gene: TRBJ2-7; d_gene: TRBD1; v_gene: TRBV5-4; CDR3aa: CASSGTGTSYEQYF; CDR3nt: TGTGCCAGCAGCGGGACAGGGACATCCTACGAGCAGTACTTC
abundance: many; j_gene: TRBJ1-4; d_gene: .; v_gene: TRBV7-9; CDR3aa: CASSQDPLWEKLFF; CDR3nt: TGTGCCAGCAGCCAGGACCCTTTATGGGAAAAACTGTTTTTT
abundance: few; j_gene: TRBJ2-5; d_gene: TRBD2; v_gene: TRBV11-2; CDR3aa: CASSSPGGALGGETQYF; CDR3nt: TGTGCCAGCAGCTCCCCCGGGGGGGCCTTAGGAGGAGAGACCCAGTACTTC
abundance: many; j_gene: TRBJ2-1; d_gene: TRBD1; v_gene: TRBV6-1; CDR3aa: CASSEPRRQGPWNEQFF; CDR3nt: TGTGCCAGCAGTGAACCCCGAAGACAGGGCCCGTGGAATGAGCAGTTCTTC
abundance: .; j_gene: TRBJ1-2; d_gene: .; v_gene: TRBV7-2; CDR3aa: CASPMSYTF; CDR3nt: TGTGCCAGCCCTATGAGCTACACCTTC
abundance: .; j_gene: TRBJ1-6; d_gene: TRBD1; v_gene: TRBV15; CDR3aa: CATSPGTGDSPLHF; CDR3nt: TGTGCCACCAGCCCCGGGACAGGGGACTCACCCCTCCACTTT
abundance: few; j_gene: TRBJ2-3; d_gene: .; v_gene: TRBV27; CDR3aa: CASSLSASHSTDTQYF; CDR3nt: TGTGCCAGCAGTTTGTCGGCTTCCCACAGCACAGATACGCAGTATTTT
abundance: many; j_gene: TRBJ2-2; d_gene: TRBD2; v_gene: TRBV7-2; CDR3aa: CASSLALAGGRGGELFF; CDR3nt: TGTGCCAGCAGCTTAGCGTTAGCGGGAGGTCGGGGCGGGGAGCTGTTTTTT
abundance: few; j_gene: TRBJ2-3; d_gene: .; v_gene: TRBV5-6; CDR3aa: CASSPLRTWSTDTQYF; CDR3nt: TGTGCCAGCAGCCCCCTGCGGACCTGGAGCACAGATACGCAGTATTTT
abundance: .; j_gene: TRBJ2-2; d_gene: .; v_gene: TRBV4-3; CDR3aa: CASSHFGELFF; CDR3nt: TGCGCCAGCAGCCATTTCGGGGAGCTGTTTTTT
abundance: .; j_gene: TRBJ2-1; d_gene: TRBD2; v_gene: TRBV2; CDR3aa: CASSVLASGRNEQFF; CDR3nt: TGTGCCAGCAGTGTGTTGGCTAGCGGGAGAAATGAGCAGTTCTTC
abundance: .; j_gene: TRBJ2-7; d_gene: .; v_gene: TRBV10-2; CDR3aa: CASSGDGMTYEQYF; CDR3nt: TGCGCCAGCAGTGGGGACGGGATGACCTACGAGCAGTACTTC
abundance: few; j_gene: TRBJ2-7; d_gene: TRBD1; v_gene: TRBV4-1; CDR3aa: CASSLNAGQGDYEQYF; CDR3nt: TGCGCCAGCAGCCTTAACGCGGGACAGGGGGACTACGAGCAGTACTTC
abundance: few; j_gene: TRBJ2-1; d_gene: TRBD2; v_gene: TRBV7-6; CDR3aa: CASSLEGLAGEEQFF; CDR3nt: TGTGCCAGCAGCTTAGAGGGACTAGCGGGGGAAGAGCAGTTCTTC
abundance: few; j_gene: TRBJ2-7; d_gene: .; v_gene: TRBV6-5; CDR3aa: CASSYSPGAQPYEQYF; CDR3nt: TGTGCCAGCAGTTACTCGCCGGGGGCGCAACCCTACGAGCAGTACTTC
abundance: .; j_gene: TRBJ1-2; d_gene: .; v_gene: TRBV6-1; CDR3aa: CASSAGGVDGYTF; CDR3nt: TGTGCCAGCAGTGCTGGGGGCGTGGATGGCTACACCTTC
abundance: few; j_gene: TRBJ2-1; d_gene: .; v_gene: TRBV6-5; CDR3aa: CASSYSSIGSGSYNEQFF; CDR3nt: TGTGCCAGCAGTTACTCGTCGATCGGTTCAGGATCCTACAATGAGCAGTTCTTC
abundance: many; j_gene: TRBJ2-2; d_gene: TRBD2; v_gene: TRBV7-8; CDR3aa: CASSAEAGVGAGELFF; CDR3nt: TGTGCCAGCAGCGCGGAGGCGGGGGTCGGGGCCGGGGAGCTGTTTTTT
abundance: .; j_gene: TRBJ2-7; d_gene: .; v_gene: TRBV4-1; CDR3aa: CASSQDGLGVYEQYF; CDR3nt: TGCGCCAGCAGCCAAGATGGGTTGGGGGTGTACGAGCAGTACTTC
abundance: few; j_gene: TRBJ1-4; d_gene: .; v_gene: TRBV4-1; CDR3aa: CASSQGTPTNEKLFF; CDR3nt: TGCGCCAGCAGCCAAGGAACACCAACTAATGAAAAACTGTTTTTT
abundance: few; j_gene: TRBJ2-7; d_gene: .; v_gene: TRBV7-2; CDR3aa: CASSSTLGGFYEQYF; CDR3nt: .
abundance: few; j_gene: TRBJ1-1; d_gene: TRBD1; v_gene: TRBV28; CDR3aa: CASTQSGGYTEAFF; CDR3nt: TGTGCCAGCACCCAGTCAGGGGGCTACACTGAAGCTTTCTTT
abundance: .; j_gene: TRBJ1-2; d_gene: .; v_gene: TRBV6-1; CDR3aa: CASSRGDYGYTF; CDR3nt: TGTGCCAGCAGTCGGGGGGACTATGGCTACACCTTC
abundance: .; j_gene: TRBJ2-5; d_gene: .; v_gene: TRBV11-1; CDR3aa: CASSSGGGRVLRIQETQYF; CDR3nt: TGTGCCAGCAGCTCAGGAGGGGGCAGGGTTCTCCGAATCCAAGAGACCCAGTACTTC
abundance: few; j_gene: TRBJ1-4; d_gene: .; v_gene: TRBV2; CDR3aa: CASSVNEKLFF; CDR3nt: TGTGCCAGCAGTGTAAATGAAAAACTGTTTTTT
abundance: .; j_gene: TRBJ2-2; d_gene: .; v_gene: TRBV19; CDR3aa: CASSSRGDNTGELFF; CDR3nt: TGTGCCAGTAGTTCAAGAGGGGACAACACCGGGGAGCTGTTTTTT
abundance: few; j_gene: TRBJ2-1; d_gene: TRBD2; v_gene: TRBV11-3; CDR3aa: CASSLDAGGPQNEQFF; CDR3nt: TGTGCCAGCAGCTTAGATGCGGGAGGGCCTCAAAATGAGCAGTTCTTC
abundance: many; j_gene: TRBJ2-7; d_gene: .; v_gene: TRBV27; CDR3aa: CASSSYPGQTYF; CDR3nt: TGTGCCAGCAGTTCCTACCCAGGTCAGACGTACTTC
abundance: .; j_gene: TRBJ1-3; d_gene: .; v_gene: TRBV29-1; CDR3aa: CSVYSGTSGNTIYF; CDR3nt: TGCAGCGTTTACTCCGGGACTTCTGGAAACACCATATATTTT
abundance: .; j_gene: TRBJ2-3; d_gene: .; v_gene: TRBV9; CDR3aa: CASSVGGFTDTQYF; CDR3nt: TGTGCCAGCAGCGTAGGAGGTTTCACAGATACGCAGTATTTT
abundance: many; j_gene: TRBJ2-1; d_gene: .; v_gene: TRBV7-2; CDR3aa: CASSQGPMVHEQFF; CDR3nt: TGTGCCAGCAGCCAGGGACCGATGGTGCATGAGCAGTTCTTC
abundance: once; j_gene: TRBJ1-5; d_gene: .; v_gene: TRBV15; CDR3aa: CATSRDGGLNQPQHF; CDR3nt: TGTGCCACCAGCAGAGACGGGGGCCTCAATCAGCCCCAGCATTTT
abundance: .; j_gene: TRBJ1-6; d_gene: .; v_gene: TRBV27; CDR3aa: CASSLDSDNSPLHF; CDR3nt: TGTGCCAGCAGTTTGGACAGCGATAATTCACCCCTCCACTTT
abundance: .; j_gene: TRBJ2-1; d_gene: .; v_gene: TRBV2; CDR3aa: CASSEGQRLSYNEQFF; CDR3nt: TGTGCCAGCAGTGAAGGTCAGCGTCTCTCCTACAATGAGCAGTTCTTC
abundance: .; j_gene: TRBJ2-7; d_gene: .; v_gene: TRBV27; CDR3aa: CASSLLGRAYEQYF; CDR3nt: TGTGCCAGCAGTTTATTGGGCAGGGCGTACGAGCAGTACTTC
abundance: many; j_gene: TRBJ2-1; d_gene: TRBD1; v_gene: TRBV28; CDR3aa: CASSFTLPRDRAYNEQFF; CDR3nt: TGTGCCAGCAGTTTTACCTTGCCCCGGGACAGGGCGTACAATGAGCAGTTCTTC
abundance: few; j_gene: TRBJ1-2; d_gene: .; v_gene: TRBV19; CDR3aa: CATKWGGGGGYGYTF; CDR3nt: TGTGCCACCAAATGGGGGGGGGGAGGCGGCTATGGCTACACCTTC
abundance: .; j_gene: TRBJ1-4; d_gene: TRBD1; v_gene: TRBV10-3; CDR3aa: CATAGQGTEKLFF; CDR3nt: TGTGCCACCGCGGGACAGGGCACTGAAAAACTGTTTTTT
abundance: .; j_gene: TRBJ2-7; d_gene: .; v_gene: TRBV12-5; CDR3aa: CASVLGVSYEQYF; CDR3nt: TGTGCTAGTGTCCTCGGGGTTTCCTACGAGCAGTACTTC
abundance: few; j_gene: TRBJ1-4; d_gene: .; v_gene: TRBV19; CDR3aa: CASRPDSGATNEKLFF; CDR3nt: TGTGCCAGTAGGCCTGACTCAGGTGCAACTAATGAAAAACTGTTTTTT
abundance: .; j_gene: TRBJ2-5; d_gene: TRBD2; v_gene: TRBV7-6; CDR3aa: CASSPQLAEVQETQYF; CDR3nt: TGTGCCAGCAGCCCCCAACTAGCGGAGGTTCAAGAGACCCAGTACTTC
abundance: .; j_gene: TRBJ2-1; d_gene: TRBD1; v_gene: TRBV7-9; CDR3aa: CASRAGTAKPPYNEQFF; CDR3nt: TGTGCCAGCAGAGCCGGGACAGCAAAACCACCTTACAATGAGCAGTTCTTC
abundance: few; j_gene: TRBJ2-2; d_gene: .; v_gene: TRBV6-2/TRBV6-3; CDR3aa: CASSYVQGTGELFF; CDR3nt: TGTGCCAGCAGTTACGTCCAGGGCACCGGGGAGCTGTTTTTT
abundance: many; j_gene: TRBJ2-7; d_gene: TRBD2; v_gene: TRBV10-2; CDR3aa: CASTLAGGYEQYF; CDR3nt: TGCGCCAGCACCTTAGCGGGAGGTTATGAGCAGTACTTC
abundance: .; j_gene: TRBJ1-1; d_gene: .; v_gene: TRBV30; CDR3aa: CAWEEVNTEAFF; CDR3nt: TGTGCCTGGGAGGAGGTGAACACTGAAGCTTTCTTT
abundance: few; j_gene: TRBJ2-7; d_gene: TRBD2; v_gene: TRBV5-6; CDR3aa: CASSLPSGRRDYEQYF; CDR3nt: TGTGCCAGCAGTTTACCTAGCGGGAGACGAGACTACGAGCAGTACTTC
abundance: few; j_gene: TRBJ1-2; d_gene: TRBD1; v_gene: TRBV5-6; CDR3aa: CASRITGTGGYTF; CDR3nt: TGTGCCAGCAGGATCACCGGGACAGGGGGCTACACCTTC
abundance: many; j_gene: TRBJ2-2; d_gene: .; v_gene: TRBV6-6; CDR3aa: CASSYWDNLNTGELFF; CDR3nt: TGTGCCAGCAGTTACTGGGACAACCTGAACACCGGGGAGCTGTTTTTT
abundance: .; j_gene: TRBJ2-5; d_gene: .; v_gene: TRBV11-2; CDR3aa: CASSLVPTGKTQYF; CDR3nt: TGTGCCAGCAGCTTAGTTCCCACAGGGAAGACCCAGTACTTC
abundance: many; j_gene: TRBJ2-5; d_gene: .; v_gene: TRBV7-8; CDR3aa: CASSFGQGYQETQYF; CDR3nt: TGTGCCAGCAGCTTTGGGCAGGGCTACCAAGAGACCCAGTACTTC
abundance: few; j_gene: TRBJ1-2; d_gene: .; v_gene: TRBV27; CDR3aa: CASSWGESNYGYTF; CDR3nt: TGTGCCAGCAGCTGGGGGGAGAGTAACTATGGCTACACCTTC
abundance: many; j_gene: TRBJ1-5; d_gene: .; v_gene: TRBV28; CDR3aa: CASSLLGKVQPQHF; CDR3nt: TGTGCCAGCAGTTTACTGGGTAAGGTACAGCCCCAGCATTTT
abundance: many; j_gene: TRBJ1-1; d_gene: TRBD1; v_gene: TRBV27; CDR3aa: CASSLSRQGGEAFF; CDR3nt: TGTGCCAGCAGTTTATCACGACAGGGGGGTGAAGCTTTCTTT